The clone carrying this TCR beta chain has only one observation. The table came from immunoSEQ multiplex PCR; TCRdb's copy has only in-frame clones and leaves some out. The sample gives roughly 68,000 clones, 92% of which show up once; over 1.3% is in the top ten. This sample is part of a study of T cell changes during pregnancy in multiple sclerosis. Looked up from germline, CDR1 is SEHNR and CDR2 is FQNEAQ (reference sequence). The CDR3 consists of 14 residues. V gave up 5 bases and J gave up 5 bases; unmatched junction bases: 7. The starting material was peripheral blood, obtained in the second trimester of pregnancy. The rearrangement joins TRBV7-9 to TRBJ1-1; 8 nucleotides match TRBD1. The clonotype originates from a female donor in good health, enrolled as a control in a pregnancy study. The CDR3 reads CASSLQGVGTEAFF. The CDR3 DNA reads TGTGCCAGCAGCCTACAGGGGGTAGGAACTGAAGCTTTCTTT.